The 9 T cell receptor beta chains below all came from one sample that was sequenced in a study of regulatory T cells in long-lasting Graves disease. Time point described: newly diagnosed GD, antithyroid drugs for less than 3 months. RNA isolated from PBMCs was used to make the TCR library. The authors built TCR beta libraries using iRepertoire HTBI primers and Arm-PCR of CDR3 regions. A single record per CDR3 protein comes from TCRdb applying MiXCR to the multiplex PCR reads. This repertoire shows hundreds of thousands of distinct CDR3 sequences, roughly a sixth found once; its top ten account for just under 25%. These sequences were also reported in another study, on T cells in Graves' hyperthyroidism and ophthalmopathy.

The specimen was peripheral blood mononuclear cells (PBMCs), collected at new diagnosis, from a patient treated with antithyroid drugs. The receptor set was obtained from a woman aged 40-60 years with Graves disease.

Turning to this clonotype: One end of the junction varies from germline; a read error may be responsible. V gene TRBV13 combines with J gene TRBJ1-2; D gene unclear. The length of the CDR3 is 15 residues. Looked up from germline, CDR1 is PRHDT and CDR2 is FYEKMQ (reference sequence). The DNA for the CDR3 is TGTGCCAGCAGTTTAGTTTCCAGGTCGTCCTATGGCTACACCTTC. Amino acids: CASSLVSRSSYGYTF.

This clonotype was observed a handful of times. V usage is TRBV7-9 and J usage is TRBJ1-3; D is undetermined. V lost 2 bases and J lost 3, with 8 bases in between. This CDR3 is built from 14 residues. The V gene's germline CDR1 is SEHNR and CDR2 FQNEAQ (reference sequence). The CDR3 here is CASSLPDGGNTIYF. Written as DNA, the CDR3 is TGTGCCAGCAGCTTACCGGACGGTGGAAACACCATATATTTT.

This clonotype was found many times. The chain uses TRBV5-6 and TRBJ2-3; 13 bases map to TRBD2. Per the germline V gene, CDR1 is SGHDT and CDR2 is YYEEEE. The CDR3 is 16 residues long. V lost 4 bases, J lost 7 bases, and 9 bases stayed unmatched. This chain's CDR3 is CASSTTPGLAGNTQYF. The DNA of the CDR3 is TGTGCCAGCAGCACCACTCCGGGACTAGCGGGGAATACGCAGTATTTT.

This clonotype was seen many times. The chain links TRBV12-5 to TRBJ2-5; no firm D call. Germline values: CDR1 LGHNT, CDR2 FRNRAP. Between the trimmed V and J ends, which lost 4 bases and 4 bases, there was a span of 7 bases. This CDR3 is 12 amino acids long. In DNA, the CDR3 is TGTGCTAGTGGTTACGCAGCAGAGACCCAGTACTTC. Protein sequence: CASGYAAETQYF.

This clonotype was recorded at least ten times. The chain joins TRBV2 to TRBJ2-7, with D uncertain. This CDR3 has 13 amino acids. Trimming left V 7 bases short and J 0 bases short, with 10 bases between. Germline loops: CDR1 SNHLY, CDR2 FYNNEI. CDR3 region: CASKARSSYEQYF. The CDR3 DNA sequence: TGTGCCAGCAAGGCCAGGAGCTCCTACGAGCAGTACTTC.

The CDR3 reads CSVGGTGRSYEQYF. In DNA, the CDR3 is TGCAGCGTTGGTGGGACAGGGCGCTCCTACGAGCAGTACTTC. V usage is TRBV29-1 and J usage is TRBJ2-7, with 9 bases matching TRBD1. With 4 bases clipped from V and 0 bases from J, the junction kept 4 bases outside the gene matches. The CDR3 consists of 14 residues. Germline V gene sequence: CDR1 SQVTM, CDR2 ANQGSEA.

This clonotype was found many times. This chain joins TRBV6-9 and TRBJ1-5; 9 bases line up with TRBD1. Looked up from germline, CDR1 is MNHGY and CDR2 is SVAAGI. The length of the CDR3 is 15 residues. V shed 4 bases and J 4 bases; nucleotides not matched to a gene: 5. The CDR3 DNA reads as TGTGCCAGCAGTTCCCCCGGGACAGGGAATCAGCCCCAGCATTTT. Translating it yields CASSSPGTGNQPQHF.

This clonotype was seen repeatedly, ten times or more. The gene calls are TRBV3-1 and TRBJ1-5, with a weak D call TRBD1 (6 bases). V lost 0 bases and J 6 bases, leaving 12 bases between the germline ends. The CDR3 has 15 amino acids. In germline, CDR1 is LGHDT, CDR2 YNNKEL (reference sequence). The CDR3 nucleotides are TGTGCCAGCAGCCAAGATGTCTCCAGGGGTCAGCCCCAGCATTTT. Translating gives CASSQDVSRGQPQHF.

The table lists this clonotype with a few counts. The chain employs TRBV20-1 and TRBJ1-1; D may be TRBD1 (5 bases). Germline V gene lookup returns CDR1 DFQATT and CDR2 SNEGSKA (reference sequence). The CDR3 totals 15 residues. V gave up 3 bases and J gave up 1 base, with 15 bases separating them. The CDR3 reads CSARPGSLGNTEAFF. CDR3 sequence (DNA): TGCAGTGCTAGGCCAGGGAGTCTGGGGAACACTGAAGCTTTCTTT.